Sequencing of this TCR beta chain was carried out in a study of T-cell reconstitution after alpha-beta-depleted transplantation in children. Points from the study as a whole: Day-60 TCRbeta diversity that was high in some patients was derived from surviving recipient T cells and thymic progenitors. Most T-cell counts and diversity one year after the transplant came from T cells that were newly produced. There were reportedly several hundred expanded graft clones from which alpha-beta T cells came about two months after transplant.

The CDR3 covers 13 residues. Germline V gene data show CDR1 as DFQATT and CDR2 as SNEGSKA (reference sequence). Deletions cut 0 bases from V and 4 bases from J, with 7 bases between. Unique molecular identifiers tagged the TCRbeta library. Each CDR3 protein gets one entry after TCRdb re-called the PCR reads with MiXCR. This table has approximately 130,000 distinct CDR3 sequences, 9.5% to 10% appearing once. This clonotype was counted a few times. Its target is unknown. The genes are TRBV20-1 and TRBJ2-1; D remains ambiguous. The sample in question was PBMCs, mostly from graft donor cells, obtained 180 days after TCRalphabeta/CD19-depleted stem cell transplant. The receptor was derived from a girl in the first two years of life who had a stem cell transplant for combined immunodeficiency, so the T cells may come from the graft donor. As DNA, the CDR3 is TGCAGTGCTAGAGATATCGCGTACAATGAGCAGTTCTTC. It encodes CSARDIAYNEQFF.